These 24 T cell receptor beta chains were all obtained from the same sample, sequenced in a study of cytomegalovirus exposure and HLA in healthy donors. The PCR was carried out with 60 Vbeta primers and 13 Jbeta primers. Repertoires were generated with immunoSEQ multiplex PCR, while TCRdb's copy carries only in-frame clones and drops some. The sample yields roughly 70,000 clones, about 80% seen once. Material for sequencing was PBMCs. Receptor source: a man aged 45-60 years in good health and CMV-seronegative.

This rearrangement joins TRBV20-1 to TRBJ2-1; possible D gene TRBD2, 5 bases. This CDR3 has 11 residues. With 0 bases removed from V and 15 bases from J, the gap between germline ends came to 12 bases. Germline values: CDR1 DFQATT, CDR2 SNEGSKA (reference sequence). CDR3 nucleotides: TGCAGTGCTAGAGATGAGAGGGTGGGGTTCTTC. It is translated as CSARDERVGFF.

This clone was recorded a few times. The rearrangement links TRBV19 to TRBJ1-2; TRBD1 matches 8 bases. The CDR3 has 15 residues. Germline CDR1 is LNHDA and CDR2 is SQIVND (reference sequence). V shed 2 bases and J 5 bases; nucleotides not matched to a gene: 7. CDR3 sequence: CASSIRGTGEYGYTF. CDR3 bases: TGTGCCAGTAGTATAAGGGGGACAGGTGAATATGGCTACACCTTC.

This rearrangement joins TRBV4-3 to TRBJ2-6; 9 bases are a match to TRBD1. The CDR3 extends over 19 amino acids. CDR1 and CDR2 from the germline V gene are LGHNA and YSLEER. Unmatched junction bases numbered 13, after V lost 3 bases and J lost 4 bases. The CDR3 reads CASSQTKTGGVGGANVLTF. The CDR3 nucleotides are TGCGCCAGCAGCCAGACCAAGACAGGGGGTGTTGGCGGGGCCAACGTCCTGACTTTC.

CDR3 DNA sequence: TGTGCCAGCAGCTTAGGTCTTAGTTTTGAGACCCAGTACTTC. Protein sequence: CASSLGLSFETQYF. The genes are TRBV7-9 and TRBJ2-5; no firm D call. This CDR3 has 14 residues. Germline lookup yields CDR1 SEHNR and CDR2 FQNEAQ (reference sequence). V lost 1 base and J 5 bases, leaving 11 bases between the germline ends.

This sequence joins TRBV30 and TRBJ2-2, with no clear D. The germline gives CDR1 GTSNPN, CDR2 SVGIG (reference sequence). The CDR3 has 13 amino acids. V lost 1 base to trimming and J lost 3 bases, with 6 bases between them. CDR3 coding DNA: TGTGCCTGGAGTGAACAATACACCGGGGAGCTGTTTTTT. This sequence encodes CAWSEQYTGELFF. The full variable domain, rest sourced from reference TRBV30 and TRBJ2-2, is SQTIHQWPATLVQPVGSPLSLECTVEGTSNPNLYWYRQAAGRGLQLLFYSVGIGQISSEVPQNLSASRPQDRQFILSSKKLLLSDSGFYLCAWSEQYTGELFFGEGSRLTVL.

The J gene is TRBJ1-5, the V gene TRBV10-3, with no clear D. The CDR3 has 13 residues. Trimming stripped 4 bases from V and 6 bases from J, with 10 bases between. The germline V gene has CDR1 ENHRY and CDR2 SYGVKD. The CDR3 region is CAISGFGGQPQHF. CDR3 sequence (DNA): TGTGCCATCAGTGGATTCGGAGGTCAGCCCCAGCATTTT.

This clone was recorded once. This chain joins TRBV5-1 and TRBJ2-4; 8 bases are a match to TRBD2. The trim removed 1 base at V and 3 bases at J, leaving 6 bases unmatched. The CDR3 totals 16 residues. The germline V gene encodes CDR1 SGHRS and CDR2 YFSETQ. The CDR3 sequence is CASSLQAGEGKNIQYF. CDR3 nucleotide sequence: TGCGCCAGCAGCTTGCAAGCGGGAGAAGGCAAAAACATTCAGTACTTC.

Here the CDR3 reads CASSRPSGLLTDTQYF. In nucleotides, the CDR3 is TGTGCCAGCAGCCGCCCGTCGGGACTGCTCACAGATACGCAGTATTTT. The V gene is TRBV27, the J gene TRBJ2-3, with D tentatively TRBD2 (6 bases). The CDR3 is 16 amino acids. V was cut by 6 bases and J by 2 bases, with 18 bases left in between. Germline V gene data show CDR1 as MNHEY and CDR2 as SMNVEV (reference sequence).

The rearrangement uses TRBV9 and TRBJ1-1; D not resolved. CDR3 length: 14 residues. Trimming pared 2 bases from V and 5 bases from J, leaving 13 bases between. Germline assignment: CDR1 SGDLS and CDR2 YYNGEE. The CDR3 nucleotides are TGTGCCAGCAGCGTTAATATTGGAGGGACTGAAGCTTTCTTT. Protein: CASSVNIGGTEAFF.

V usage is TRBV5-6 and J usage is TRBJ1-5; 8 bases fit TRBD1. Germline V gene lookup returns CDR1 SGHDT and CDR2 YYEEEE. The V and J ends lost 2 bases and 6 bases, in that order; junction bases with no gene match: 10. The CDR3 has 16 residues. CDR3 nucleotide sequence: TGTGCCAGCAGCTTCTACAGGGGGGATTCCCGTCAGCCCCAGCATTTT. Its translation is CASSFYRGDSRQPQHF. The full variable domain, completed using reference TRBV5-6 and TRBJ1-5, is DAGVTQSPTHLIKTRGQQVTLRCSPKSGHDTVSWYQQALGQGPQFIFQYYEEEERQRGNFPDRFSGHQFPNYSSELNVNALLLGDSALYLCASSFYRGDSRQPQHFGDGTRLSIL.

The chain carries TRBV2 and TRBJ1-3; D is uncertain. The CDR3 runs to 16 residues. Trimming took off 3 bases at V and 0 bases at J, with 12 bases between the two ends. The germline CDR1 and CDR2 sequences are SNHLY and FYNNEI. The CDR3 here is CASSDSLLSSGNTIYF. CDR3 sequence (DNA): TGTGCCAGCAGTGATTCACTGCTAAGCTCTGGAAACACCATATATTTT.

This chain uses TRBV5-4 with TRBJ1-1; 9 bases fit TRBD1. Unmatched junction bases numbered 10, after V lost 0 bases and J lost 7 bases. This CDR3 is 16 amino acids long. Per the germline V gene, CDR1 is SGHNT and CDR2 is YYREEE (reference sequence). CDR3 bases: TGTGCCAGCAGCTTGGATTCCGGGACAGGGATATTTGAAGCTTTCTTT. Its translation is CASSLDSGTGIFEAFF.

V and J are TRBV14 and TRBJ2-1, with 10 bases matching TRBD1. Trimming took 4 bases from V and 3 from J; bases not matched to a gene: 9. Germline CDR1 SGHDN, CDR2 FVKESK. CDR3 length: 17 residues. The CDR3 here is CASSPRYRDRGYNEQFF. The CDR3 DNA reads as TGTGCCAGCAGCCCCAGATACCGGGACAGGGGCTACAATGAGCAGTTCTTC.

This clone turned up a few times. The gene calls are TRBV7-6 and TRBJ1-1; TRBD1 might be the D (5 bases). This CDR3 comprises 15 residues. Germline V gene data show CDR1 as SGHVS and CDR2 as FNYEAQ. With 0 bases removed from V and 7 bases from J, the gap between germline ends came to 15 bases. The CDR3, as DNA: TGTGCCAGCAGCTTAGCAAGGGGTTCTAACGGTGAAGCTTTCTTT. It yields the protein CASSLARGSNGEAFF.

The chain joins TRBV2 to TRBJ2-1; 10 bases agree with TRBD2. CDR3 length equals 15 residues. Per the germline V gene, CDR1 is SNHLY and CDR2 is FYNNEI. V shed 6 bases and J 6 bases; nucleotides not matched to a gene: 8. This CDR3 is CASRLAGVIVNEQFF. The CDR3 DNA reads TGTGCCAGCAGGCTAGCGGGAGTGATTGTCAATGAGCAGTTCTTC.

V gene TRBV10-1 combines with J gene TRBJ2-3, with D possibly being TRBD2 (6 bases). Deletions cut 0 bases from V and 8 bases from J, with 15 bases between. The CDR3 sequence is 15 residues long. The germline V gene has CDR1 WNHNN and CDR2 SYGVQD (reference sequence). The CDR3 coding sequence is TGCGCCAGCAGTGAGTCGGACGGGAGTTTGGGTACGCAGTATTTT. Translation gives CASSESDGSLGTQYF.

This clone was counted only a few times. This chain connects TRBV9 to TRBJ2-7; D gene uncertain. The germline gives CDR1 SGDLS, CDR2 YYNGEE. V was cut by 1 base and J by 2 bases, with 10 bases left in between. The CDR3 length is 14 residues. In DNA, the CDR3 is TGTGCCAGCAGCGTAAGCAGGTTGCCCTACGAGCAGTACTTC. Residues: CASSVSRLPYEQYF. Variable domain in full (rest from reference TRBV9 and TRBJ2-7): DSGVTQTPKHLITATGQRVTLRCSPRSGDLSVYWYQQSLDQGLQFLIQYYNGEERAKGNILERFSAQQFPDLHSELNLSSLELGDSALYFCASSVSRLPYEQYFGPGTRLTVT.

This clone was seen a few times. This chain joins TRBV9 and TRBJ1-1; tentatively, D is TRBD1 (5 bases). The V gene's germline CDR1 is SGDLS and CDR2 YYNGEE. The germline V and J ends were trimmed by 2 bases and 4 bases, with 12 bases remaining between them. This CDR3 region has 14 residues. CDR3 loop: CASSVTPGLTEAFF. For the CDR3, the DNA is TGTGCCAGCAGCGTGACCCCAGGGCTCACTGAAGCTTTCTTT.

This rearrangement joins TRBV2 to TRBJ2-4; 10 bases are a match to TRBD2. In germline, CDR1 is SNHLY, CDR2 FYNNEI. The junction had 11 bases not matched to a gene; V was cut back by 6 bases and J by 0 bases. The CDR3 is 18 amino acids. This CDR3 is CASRPRTSGPVAKNIQYF. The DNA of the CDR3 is TGTGCCAGCAGACCTCGGACTAGCGGCCCGGTAGCCAAAAACATTCAGTACTTC.

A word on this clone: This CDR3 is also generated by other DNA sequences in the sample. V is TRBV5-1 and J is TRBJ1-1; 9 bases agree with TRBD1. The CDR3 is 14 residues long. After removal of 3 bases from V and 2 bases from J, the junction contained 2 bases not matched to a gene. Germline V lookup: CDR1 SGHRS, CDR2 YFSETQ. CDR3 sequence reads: CASSWGQGNTEAFF. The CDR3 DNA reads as TGCGCCAGCAGCTGGGGACAGGGAAACACTGAAGCTTTCTTT.

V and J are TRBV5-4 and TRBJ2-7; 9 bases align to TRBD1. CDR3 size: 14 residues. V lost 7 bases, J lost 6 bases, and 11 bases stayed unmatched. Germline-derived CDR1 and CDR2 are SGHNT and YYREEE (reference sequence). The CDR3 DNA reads TGTGCCAGCCGACCGGGACAGGGAAGGGGCGAGCAGTACTTC. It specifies CASRPGQGRGEQYF.

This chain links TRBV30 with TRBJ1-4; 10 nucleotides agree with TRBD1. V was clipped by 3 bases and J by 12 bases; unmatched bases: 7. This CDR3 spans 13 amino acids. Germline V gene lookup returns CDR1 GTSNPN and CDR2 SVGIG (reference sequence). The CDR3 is CAWRGDRGRELFF. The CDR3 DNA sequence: TGTGCCTGGAGGGGGGACAGGGGACGTGAACTGTTTTTT.

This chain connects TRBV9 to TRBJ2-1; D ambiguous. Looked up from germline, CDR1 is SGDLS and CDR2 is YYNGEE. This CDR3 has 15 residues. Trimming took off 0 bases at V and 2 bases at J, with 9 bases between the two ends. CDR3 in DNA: TGTGCCAGCAGCGTAGTTTCGACAACCTACAATGAGCAGTTCTTC. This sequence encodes CASSVVSTTYNEQFF.

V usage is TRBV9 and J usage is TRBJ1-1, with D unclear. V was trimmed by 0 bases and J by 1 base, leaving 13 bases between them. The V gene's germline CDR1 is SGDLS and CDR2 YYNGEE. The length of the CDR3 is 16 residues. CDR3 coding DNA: TGTGCCAGCAGCGTAGCTACGGTGCATCCGAACACTGAAGCTTTCTTT. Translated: CASSVATVHPNTEAFF.